Each of the 6 T cell receptor beta chains below was sequenced from the same sample in a study of blood T cell repertoires in COVID-19. Using immunoSEQ multiplex PCR, the repertoire was profiled, and TCRdb retains in-frame clones only, with some absent. Altogether roughly 200,000 clones are present, 81% being singletons, with the ten largest covering approximately 8%. Sequenced sample: peripheral blood. The source of these receptors is a woman over 75 with acute or convalescent COVID-19.

This clone is a singleton in its sample. The rearrangement uses TRBV4-2 and TRBJ2-7; D is perhaps TRBD1 (5 bases). CDR1 is LGHNA, CDR2 YNFKEQ, per germline. The length of the CDR3 is 15 residues. The V end was cut by 0 bases, the J end by 6 bases, with 15 bases between. The CDR3 sequence: CASSQDRVDLVEQYF. The DNA for the CDR3 is TGTGCCAGCAGCCAAGACAGGGTCGATTTGGTCGAGCAGTACTTC.

This clone was counted once. V usage is TRBV30 and J usage is TRBJ1-2, with TRBD1 matching 8 bases. This CDR3 has 13 residues. CDR1 is GTSNPN, CDR2 SVGIG, per germline (reference sequence). The trim removed 2 bases at V and 8 bases at J, leaving 7 bases unmatched. Here the CDR3 DNA reads TGTGCCTGGAGTCGAGGACAGGGTATCGGCTACACCTTC. This sequence encodes CAWSRGQGIGYTF.

The chain recombines TRBV6-1 with TRBJ1-5, with 7 positions matching TRBD1. This CDR3 spans 14 amino acids. Germline V gives CDR1 MNHNS, CDR2 SASEGT. V lost 3 bases and J lost 4; bases outside the gene matches: 3. CDR3 in DNA: TGTGCCAGCAGTGATCAACAGGGGAATCAGCCCCAGCATTTT. Its protein is CASSDQQGNQPQHF.

The chain joins TRBV28 to TRBJ2-1, with D unclear. Germline values: CDR1 MDHEN, CDR2 SYDVKM. Trimming removed 7 bases at V and 1 base at J, with 11 bases between. The CDR3 sequence is 14 residues long. CDR3 nucleotides: TGTGCCAGCATCTTTCGCGCTTCCTACAATGAGCAGTTCTTC. It specifies CASIFRASYNEQFF.

This chain connects TRBV19 to TRBJ1-4; 7 bases are shared with TRBD1. Trimming removed 5 bases from V and 7 bases from J; junction bases left unmatched: 7. CDR1 is LNHDA and CDR2 is SQIVND in the germline V gene (reference sequence). The CDR3 is 14 amino acids. The CDR3 loop is CASSPDRVGEKLFF. The CDR3, as DNA: TGTGCCAGTAGTCCCGACAGGGTTGGTGAAAAACTGTTTTTT.

V and J are TRBV10-2 and TRBJ1-4; the match to TRBD1 covers 11 bases. The CDR3 is 15 amino acids. Trimming at V came to 6 bases and at J to 7 bases, leaving 7 bases not matched to a gene. Germline CDR1 and CDR2: WSHSY and SAAADI. The CDR3 loop is CASSPSGTGGEKLFF. The CDR3 region has the DNA TGCGCCAGCAGCCCGTCCGGGACAGGGGGTGAAAAACTGTTTTTT.